What follows are 16 T cell receptor beta chains derived from one specimen sequenced in a study of T cell responses to AZD1222 COVID-19 vaccine. Some clones are missing from TCRdb's copy, which holds only in-frame ones; the method was immunoSEQ multiplex PCR. The sample yields about 84,000 clones, roughly 88% seen once. The sequencing used peripheral blood, collected 28 days after the second AZD1222 dose. The receptors were gathered from an adult who received the AZD1222 COVID-19 vaccine.

This chain connects TRBV9 to TRBJ2-7, with TRBD2 matching 14 bases. The J segment lost 6 bases and the V segment lost 4 bases, leaving 6 bases of the junction unmatched. Germline V lookup: CDR1 SGDLS, CDR2 YYNGEE. This CDR3 has 15 amino acids. CDR3 residues: CASSPAGTSGGEQYF. The CDR3, as DNA: TGTGCCAGCAGCCCAGCCGGGACTAGCGGGGGCGAGCAGTACTTC.

V and J are TRBV6-5 and TRBJ1-1; D is unclear. In germline, CDR1 is MNHEY, CDR2 SVGAGI. Trimming pared 6 bases from V and 0 bases from J, leaving 5 bases between. CDR3 length equals 12 residues. CDR3 region: CASRRMNTEAFF. The DNA of the CDR3 is TGTGCCAGCAGAAGGATGAACACTGAAGCTTTCTTT.

The chain recombines TRBV6-5 with TRBJ1-3, with 7 bases that match TRBD1. Looked up from germline, CDR1 is MNHEY and CDR2 is SVGAGI. The V and J ends lost 0 bases and 7 bases, in that order; junction bases with no gene match: 6. This CDR3 contains 15 residues. The CDR3: CASSYSKGRGNTIYF. As DNA, the CDR3 is TGTGCCAGCAGTTACTCAAAGGGCAGGGGGAACACCATATATTTT.

The genes are TRBV9 and TRBJ2-2, with TRBD1 as a possible D gene (6 bases). The germline V gene encodes CDR1 SGDLS and CDR2 YYNGEE. Trimming took off 1 base at V and 6 bases at J, with 13 bases between the two ends. The CDR3 is made up of 15 amino acids. The DNA of the CDR3 is TGTGCCAGCAGCGTATTAGGGGGAAGGTCCGGGGAGCTGTTTTTT. Encoded protein: CASSVLGGRSGELFF. Variable domain in full (rest from reference TRBV9 and TRBJ2-2): DSGVTQTPKHLITATGQRVTLRCSPRSGDLSVYWYQQSLDQGLQFLIQYYNGEERAKGNILERFSAQQFPDLHSELNLSSLELGDSALYFCASSVLGGRSGELFFGEGSRLTVL.

This chain uses TRBV7-8 with TRBJ2-2, with TRBD1 as a possible D gene (5 bases). Deletions cut 5 bases from V and 3 bases from J, with 16 bases between. The CDR3 has 16 residues. In germline, CDR1 is SGHVS, CDR2 FQNEAQ. In DNA form, the CDR3 reads TGTGCCAGCAGCCCTTCGACAGCATTTCACACCGGGGAGCTGTTTTTT. This encodes CASSPSTAFHTGELFF.

V gene TRBV9 combines with J gene TRBJ2-3; D is uncertain. Germline V gene lookup returns CDR1 SGDLS and CDR2 YYNGEE. The CDR3 runs to 18 residues. The ends were cut back, 0 bases at V and 5 bases at J, with 22 bases in the middle. The DNA of the CDR3 is TGTGCCAGCAGCGTAGCTAGATCATGGCTAGGAAGAGGAGATACGCAGTATTTT. The encoded protein is CASSVARSWLGRGDTQYF. Based on the CDR3 plus reference TRBV9 and TRBJ2-3, the full variable domain is DSGVTQTPKHLITATGQRVTLRCSPRSGDLSVYWYQQSLDQGLQFLIQYYNGEERAKGNILERFSAQQFPDLHSELNLSSLELGDSALYFCASSVARSWLGRGDTQYFGPGTRLTVL.

The sample holds a few counts of this clone. V is TRBV6-1 and J is TRBJ2-6; D is undetermined. Between the trimmed V and J ends, which lost 1 base and 0 bases, there was a span of 13 bases. CDR3 size: 18 residues. Germline CDR1 and CDR2: MNHNS and SASEGT. The CDR3, as DNA: TGTGCCAGCAGTGAAGGCGGCACTTCCCACTCTGGGGCCAACGTCCTGACTTTC. Its translation: CASSEGGTSHSGANVLTF.

The V call is TRBV4-2, the J call TRBJ1-4, with D unresolved. The CDR3 is 14 amino acids. From germline, CDR1 is LGHNA and CDR2 YNFKEQ. The germline V and J ends were trimmed by 3 bases and 1 base, with 6 bases remaining between them. CDR3 DNA sequence: TGTGCCAGCAGCCACGTCCTAACTAATGAAAAACTGTTTTTT. It is translated as CASSHVLTNEKLFF.

The V gene is TRBV7-2, the J gene TRBJ1-5; D gene unclear. Germline V lookup: CDR1 SGHTA, CDR2 FQGNSA. V was cut by 1 base and J by 0 bases, with 10 bases left in between. The length of the CDR3 is 16 residues. The DNA for the CDR3 is TGTGCCAGCAGCTTAGTTGGCCAGATTAGCAATCAGCCCCAGCATTTT. Residues: CASSLVGQISNQPQHF.

This rearrangement joins TRBV4-1 to TRBJ1-6; unclear D gene. The CDR3 runs to 14 residues. Trimming left V 1 base short and J 7 bases short, with 8 bases between. Looked up from germline, CDR1 is MGHRA and CDR2 is YSYEKL. The CDR3 reads CASSQGTRNSPLHF. Here the CDR3 DNA reads TGCGCCAGCAGCCAAGGGACCAGGAATTCACCCCTCCACTTT.

The chain has TRBV27 and TRBJ1-6; D call uncertain. The CDR3 spans 13 residues. V gave up 1 base and J gave up 10 bases, with 8 bases separating them. CDR1 and CDR2 (germline): MNHEY, SMNVEV (reference sequence). CDR3 sequence (DNA): TGTGCCAGCAGTTTATACGTGGACTCACCCCTCCACTTT. Amino acids: CASSLYVDSPLHF.

The rearrangement uses TRBV4-1 and TRBJ2-2, with D unresolved. This CDR3 is 15 amino acids long. Germline V CDR1 and CDR2: MGHRA, YSYEKL. Trimming left V 1 base short and J 9 bases short, with 15 bases between. As DNA, the CDR3 is TGCGCCAGCAGCCAAGCCGATAGGGTGGACCGGGAGCTGTTTTTT. Its protein product is CASSQADRVDRELFF.

Worth noting for this clone: The sample holds other DNA sequences that translate to the same CDR3. This sequence joins TRBV28 and TRBJ1-2; D is undetermined. Germline values: CDR1 MDHEN, CDR2 SYDVKM. CDR3 length: 11 residues. V was pared by 3 bases and J by 4 bases, with 3 bases between. DNA for the CDR3: TGTGCCAGCAGTTTGTCCTATGGCTACACCTTC. Translation gives CASSLSYGYTF.

The DNA for the CDR3 is TGTGCCAGCAGCCAGTACAAGAACTATGGCTACACCTTC. Protein sequence: CASSQYKNYGYTF. The chain uses TRBV14 and TRBJ1-2; no clear D. V was pared by 3 bases and J by 2 bases, with 7 bases between. CDR1 and CDR2 (germline): SGHDN, FVKESK. The CDR3 has 13 amino acids. The full variable domain, completed using reference TRBV14 and TRBJ1-2, is EAGVTQFPSHSVIEKGQTVTLRCDPISGHDNLYWYRRVMGKEIKFLLHFVKESKQDESGMPNNRFLAERTGGTYSTLKVQPAELEDSGVYFCASSQYKNYGYTFGSGTRLTVV.

This clone was observed a handful of times. CDR3 nucleotide sequence: TGTGCCAGCAGCCAAGGACAGGGGGCTTCCTACGAGCAGTACTTC. Its translation: CASSQGQGASYEQYF. The chain combines TRBV4-2 with TRBJ2-7, with 10 bases aligning to TRBD1. Germline CDR1 is LGHNA and CDR2 is YNFKEQ. V shed 1 base, J shed 1 base, and the junction held 1 base outside the gene matches. The CDR3 spans 15 residues.

In its sample, this clone was seen once. V is TRBV15 and J is TRBJ1-1, with D perhaps matching TRBD1 (5 bases). This CDR3 has 15 residues. Germline CDR1 reads LNHNV; CDR2 reads YYDKDF (reference sequence). The germline V and J ends were trimmed by 1 base and 3 bases, with 12 bases remaining between them. The CDR3 DNA reads as TGTGCCACCAGCAGAGGAGGGGTTGCGGACACTGAAGCTTTCTTT. Residues: CATSRGGVADTEAFF.